A single sample is the source of the 24 T cell receptor beta chains below, sequenced in a study of blood T cells in healthy people across ages. The use of a sample-barcoded 5' primer and a J-beta primer mix characterized a second PCR of 7 to 11 cycles. A single record per CDR3 protein comes from TCRdb applying MiXCR to the 5' RACE reads. The sample lists over 600,000 distinct CDR3 sequences; 21% were seen once. The sequenced sample consisted of blood. The receptor source for this set is a man in his 70s in good health.

A few counts support this clonotype. CDR3: CSARGYDGPRTQYF. In nucleotides, the CDR3 is TGCAGTGCTCGAGGTTACGACGGGCCCCGGACCCAGTACTTC. The rearrangement uses TRBV20-1 and TRBJ2-5; no clear D gene. CDR1 DFQATT and CDR2 SNEGSKA come from the germline V gene (reference sequence). The ends were cut back, 5 bases at V and 7 bases at J, with 20 bases in the middle. The CDR3 contains 14 residues.

This clonotype has just a few counts. The J gene is TRBJ1-1, the V gene TRBV28, with D unclear. Germline CDR1 MDHEN, CDR2 SYDVKM. The CDR3 is 14 residues long. Trimming shortened V by 6 bases and J by 0 bases, and 11 bases separated the two germline ends. CDR3 coding DNA: TGTGCCAGCAGGACGGGAGGCGTGAACACTGAAGCTTTCTTT. It is translated as CASRTGGVNTEAFF.

This clonotype appeared a single time. The chain recombines TRBV21-1 with TRBJ1-1. TRBV21-1 is an annotated pseudogene. The CDR3 loop spans 15 amino acids. As DNA, the CDR3 is TGTGCCAGCAGCCCCCAAGGCAGGCTCATCACTGAAGCTTTCTTT. This sequence encodes CASSPQGRLITEAFF.

This clonotype was recorded a few times. The CDR3 coding sequence is TGTGCCAGCAGCCAAGCCCCCGGGACTACCAAAAACATTCAGTACTTC. It translates to CASSQAPGTTKNIQYF. The chain is built from TRBV3-1 and TRBJ2-4; 7 nucleotides agree with TRBD2. Germline V gene lookup returns CDR1 LGHDT and CDR2 YNNKEL (reference sequence). This CDR3 has 16 amino acids. Trimming removed 1 base from V and 2 bases from J; junction bases left unmatched: 5. Combining the CDR3 with reference TRBV3-1 and TRBJ2-4 gives the whole variable domain DTAVSQTPKYLVTQMGNDKSIKCEQNLGHDTMYWYKQDSKKFLKIMFSYNNKELIINETVPNRFSPKSPDKAHLNLHINSLELGDSAVYFCASSQAPGTTKNIQYFGAGTRLSVL.

V gene TRBV7-2 combines with J gene TRBJ2-3; 8 nucleotides match TRBD2. The J segment lost 0 bases and the V segment lost 2 bases, leaving 4 bases of the junction unmatched. The length of the CDR3 is 16 residues. Germline CDR1 SGHTA, CDR2 FQGNSA. CDR3 sequence: CASSLYPSGSTDTQYF. The CDR3 DNA sequence: TGTGCCAGCAGCTTATACCCTAGCGGGAGCACAGATACGCAGTATTTT.

This clonotype was detected many times. The chain carries TRBV4-1 and TRBJ1-4, with a possible D match to TRBD1 (5 bases). The CDR3 has 16 residues. CDR1 is MGHRA and CDR2 is YSYEKL in the germline V gene. With 2 bases removed from V and 4 bases from J, the gap between germline ends came to 14 bases. The CDR3 DNA reads TGCGCCAGCAGCCAATTACCGGGACGGCTTAATGAAAAACTGTTTTTT. It codes for CASSQLPGRLNEKLFF.

The gene calls are TRBV20-1 and TRBJ2-3; the match to TRBD2 covers 11 bases. There are 15 residues in the CDR3. From germline, CDR1 is DFQATT and CDR2 SNEGSKA (reference sequence). The trim removed 4 bases at V and 0 bases at J, leaving 3 bases unmatched. The CDR3 DNA reads TGCAGTGCTAACCTAGCGGGAGGTAGCACAGATACGCAGTATTTT. This encodes CSANLAGGSTDTQYF.

This clonotype has just a few counts. The chain couples TRBV27 to TRBJ2-5, with D perhaps being TRBD1 or TRBD2 (8 bases each). The last part of the DNA fits TRBJ2-1 better; the J call may be wrong. This CDR3 comprises 21 residues. Germline CDR1 reads MNHEY; CDR2 reads SMNVEV (reference sequence). This CDR3 is CASSLWARAGGQRELGDEQFF. The DNA for the CDR3 is TGTGCCAGCAGTCTATGGGCTCGGGCAGGGGGCCAGCGGGAGTTGGGCGATGAGCAGTTCTTC.

The chain combines TRBV10-2 with TRBJ2-5; TRBD2 aligns across 13 bases. The last part of the DNA fits TRBJ2-1 better; the J call may be wrong. Germline assignment: CDR1 WSHSY and CDR2 SAAADI. The CDR3 extends over 15 amino acids. The CDR3 sequence is CASSTGTSGTNEQFF. CDR3 in DNA: TGCGCCAGCAGTACCGGGACTAGCGGGACCAATGAGCAGTTCTTC.

This chain uses TRBV25-1 with TRBJ2-5, with 9 bases identical to TRBD1. The better agreement between TRBJ2-1 and the DNA end casts doubt on the J call. CDR3 length equals 15 residues. CDR1 and CDR2 (germline): MGHDK, SYGVNS. The chain's CDR3 is CASKGQGGPDNEQFF. The CDR3 DNA follows: TGTGCCAGCAAGGGACAGGGTGGCCCCGACAATGAGCAGTTCTTC.

This clonotype showed up just a few times. The chain combines TRBV10-3 with TRBJ1-4, with TRBD1 identical over 8 bases. The V gene end was trimmed by 0 bases and the J gene end by 8 bases; junction bases not matched to a gene: 5. CDR3 length: 15 residues. Germline V gives CDR1 ENHRY, CDR2 SYGVKD. The DNA of the CDR3 is TGTGCCATCAGTGAGTCTGGACAGGGTAGGGAAAAACTGTTTTTT. Translating gives CAISESGQGREKLFF.

Many counts were recorded for this clonotype. The CDR3 sequence is CASSFEGTRPGETQYF. The CDR3 DNA is TGTGCCAGCAGTTTTGAAGGGACGCGACCGGGGGAGACCCAGTACTTC. The J gene is TRBJ2-5, the V gene TRBV28; D possibly uses TRBD1 or TRBD2 (5 bases each). Trimming pared 3 bases from V and 5 bases from J, leaving 19 bases between. There are 16 residues in the CDR3. Germline V CDR1 and CDR2: MDHEN, SYDVKM.

This clonotype was counted only a few times. The gene calls are TRBV29-1 and TRBJ1-1, with TRBD1 as a possible D gene (5 bases). This CDR3 is 15 amino acids long. Germline-derived CDR1 and CDR2 are SQVTM and ANQGSEA. Deletions cut 1 base from V and 1 base from J, with 13 bases between. The CDR3 protein is CSVEGVRGRNTEAFF. The CDR3 coding sequence is TGCAGCGTTGAAGGAGTGAGGGGCCGGAACACTGAAGCTTTCTTT. Complete variable domain (other parts from reference TRBV29-1 and TRBJ1-1): SAVISQKPSRDICQRGTSLTIQCQVDSQVTMMFWYRQQPGQSLTLIATANQGSEATYESGFVIDKFPISRPNLTFSTLTVSNMSPEDSSIYLCSVEGVRGRNTEAFFGQGTRLTVV.

This clonotype has only a few counts. V usage is TRBV29-1 and J usage is TRBJ2-7; 7 nucleotides agree with TRBD1. With V trimmed by 1 base and J by 6 bases, 9 bases remained unmatched. Per the germline V gene, CDR1 is SQVTM and CDR2 is ANQGSEA. CDR3 length: 14 residues. CDR3 protein: CSVEAPTGVGEQYF. The CDR3, as DNA: TGCAGCGTTGAAGCCCCTACAGGGGTCGGCGAGCAGTACTTC.

In its sample, this clonotype was seen a few times. This chain connects TRBV27 to TRBJ1-2; 9 nucleotides match TRBD1. This CDR3 is 15 amino acids long. From germline, CDR1 is MNHEY and CDR2 SMNVEV (reference sequence). The V segment lost 2 bases and the J segment 3 bases; nucleotides outside the gene matches: 4. The CDR3 DNA reads as TGTGCCAGCAGTTTAACAGGGGGCGCTTACTATGGCTACACCTTC. Translating it yields CASSLTGGAYYGYTF.

Ten or more counts support this clonotype. The chain couples TRBV9 to TRBJ2-5; D perhaps matches TRBD1 (5 bases). V lost 0 bases, J lost 2 bases, and 17 bases lay in between. Germline V gene sequence: CDR1 SGDLS, CDR2 YYNGEE. CDR3 length: 17 residues. The CDR3 loop reads CASSVATTVTNQETQYF. In nucleotides, the CDR3 is TGTGCCAGCAGCGTAGCTACGACAGTCACTAATCAAGAGACCCAGTACTTC.

This clonotype was counted only a few times. The rearrangement joins TRBV3-1 to TRBJ2-4, with 8 nucleotides matching TRBD2. The CDR3 has 14 amino acids. The germline CDR1 and CDR2 sequences are LGHDT and YNNKEL (reference sequence). The J segment lost 5 bases and the V segment lost 4 bases, leaving 4 bases of the junction unmatched. This CDR3 reads CASSLSGSENIQYF. CDR3 DNA: TGTGCCAGCAGCCTCAGCGGGAGTGAAAACATTCAGTACTTC.

This clonotype has only a few counts. The V gene is TRBV5-6, the J gene TRBJ2-1, with D perhaps matching TRBD2 (6 bases). The CDR3 contains 12 residues. Germline CDR1 reads SGHDT; CDR2 reads YYEEEE. V lost 5 bases and J 12 bases, leaving 15 bases between the germline ends. This chain's CDR3 is CASSGTDSVQFF. In nucleotides, the CDR3 is TGTGCCAGCAGTGGGACTGATTCTGTGCAGTTCTTC.

This clonotype turned up a few times. The gene calls are TRBV20-1 and TRBJ2-3, with TRBD1 identical over 9 bases. The CDR3 totals 12 residues. CDR1 and CDR2 from the germline V gene are DFQATT and SNEGSKA (reference sequence). The V and J ends lost 4 bases and 14 bases, in that order; junction bases with no gene match: 10. The CDR3 bases are TGCAGTGCTAAGTTGCCCGGGACAGGGCTGTATTTT. It encodes CSAKLPGTGLYF.

This clonotype was found a few times. The chain joins TRBV7-9 to TRBJ1-2, with D unresolved. The V end lost 5 bases, the J end lost 4 bases, and 11 bases lay between the germline ends. Germline-derived CDR1 and CDR2 are SEHNR and FQNEAQ (reference sequence). The CDR3 is 13 residues long. CDR3 in amino acids: CASSPAFSYGYTF. CDR3 in DNA: TGTGCCAGCAGCCCCGCCTTTAGCTATGGCTACACCTTC.

This rearrangement joins TRBV20-1 to TRBJ2-3; D ambiguous. CDR1 is DFQATT, CDR2 SNEGSKA, per germline (reference sequence). CDR3 length equals 15 residues. V lost 0 bases, J lost 2 bases, and 12 bases lay in between. The CDR3 DNA reads TGCAGTGCTAGAGATGCACTCATGATCACAGATACGCAGTATTTT. Translating gives CSARDALMITDTQYF.

The chain has TRBV20-1 and TRBJ2-1, with TRBD2 matching 12 bases. V lost 6 bases and J lost 12; bases outside the gene matches: 15. CDR3 length: 15 amino acids. The germline CDR1 and CDR2 sequences are DFQATT and SNEGSKA (reference sequence). The DNA for the CDR3 is TGCAGTGCCCCTAGGACTAGCGGGACCCCAGGGGGGCAGTTCTTC. This translates into CSAPRTSGTPGGQFF.

This chain links TRBV5-1 with TRBJ2-5; TRBD1 matches 7 bases. CDR3 length: 14 amino acids. Germline loops: CDR1 SGHRS, CDR2 YFSETQ. V was clipped by 1 base and J by 4 bases; unmatched bases: 4. For the CDR3, the DNA is TGCGCCAGCAGCTTGTTAGACAGGGTAGAGACCCAGTACTTC. Protein: CASSLLDRVETQYF.

This rearrangement joins TRBV2 to TRBJ2-5; maybe TRBD2 (6 bases). The V and J ends lost 1 base and 5 bases respectively, with 8 bases between them. CDR3 length: 13 amino acids. The germline CDR1 and CDR2 sequences are SNHLY and FYNNEI. This chain's CDR3 is CASSEVGGETQYF. For the CDR3, the DNA is TGTGCCAGCAGTGAAGTTGGGGGGGAGACCCAGTACTTC.